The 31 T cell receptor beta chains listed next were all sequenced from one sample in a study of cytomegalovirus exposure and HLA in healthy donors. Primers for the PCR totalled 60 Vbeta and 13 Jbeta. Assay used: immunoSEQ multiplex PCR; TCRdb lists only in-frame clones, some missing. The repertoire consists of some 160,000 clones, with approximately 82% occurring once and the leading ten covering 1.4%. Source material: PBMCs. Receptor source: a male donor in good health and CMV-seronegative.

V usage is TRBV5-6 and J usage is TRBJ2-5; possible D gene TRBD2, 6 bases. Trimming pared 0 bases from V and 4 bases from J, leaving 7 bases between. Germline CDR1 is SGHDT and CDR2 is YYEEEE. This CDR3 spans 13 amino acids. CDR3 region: CASSLGRGETQYF. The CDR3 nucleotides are TGTGCCAGCAGCTTGGGGAGGGGAGAGACCCAGTACTTC.

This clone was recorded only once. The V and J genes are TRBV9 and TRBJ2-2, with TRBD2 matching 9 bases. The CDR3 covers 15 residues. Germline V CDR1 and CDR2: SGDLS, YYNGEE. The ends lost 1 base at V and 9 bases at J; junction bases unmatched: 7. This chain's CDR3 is CASSVIGGGARELFF. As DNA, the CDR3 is TGTGCCAGCAGCGTAATTGGCGGGGGGGCTCGGGAGCTGTTTTTT.

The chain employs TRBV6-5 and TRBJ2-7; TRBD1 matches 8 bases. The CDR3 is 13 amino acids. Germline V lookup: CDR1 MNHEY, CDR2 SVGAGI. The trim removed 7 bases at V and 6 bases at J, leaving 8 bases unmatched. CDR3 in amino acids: CASTGTGHFEQYF. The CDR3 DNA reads TGTGCCAGCACTGGGACAGGTCATTTCGAGCAGTACTTC.

CDR3: CAISLGTGTATNYGYTF. The CDR3 bases are TGTGCCATCAGTCTAGGGACAGGGACGGCTACTAACTATGGCTACACCTTC. The V call is TRBV10-3, the J call TRBJ1-2, with 9 bases identical to TRBD1. CDR3 length: 17 residues. Trimming removed 5 bases from V and 0 bases from J; junction bases left unmatched: 10. Germline V CDR1 and CDR2: ENHRY, SYGVKD.

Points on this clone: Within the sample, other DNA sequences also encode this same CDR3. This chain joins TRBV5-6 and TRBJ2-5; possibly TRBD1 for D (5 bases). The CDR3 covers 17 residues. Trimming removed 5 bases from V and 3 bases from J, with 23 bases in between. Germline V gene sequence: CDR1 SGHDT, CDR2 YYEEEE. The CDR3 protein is CASSPASKGLGEETQYF. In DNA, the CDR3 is TGTGCCAGCAGTCCCGCGAGTAAGGGATTAGGGGAAGAGACCCAGTACTTC.

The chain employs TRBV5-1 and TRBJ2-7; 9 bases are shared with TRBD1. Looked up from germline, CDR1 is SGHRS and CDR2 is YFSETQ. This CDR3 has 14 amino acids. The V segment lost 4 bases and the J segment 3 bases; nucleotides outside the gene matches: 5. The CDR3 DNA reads TGCGCCAGCAGCCCGAACAGGGGGCACTACGAGCAGTACTTC. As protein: CASSPNRGHYEQYF.

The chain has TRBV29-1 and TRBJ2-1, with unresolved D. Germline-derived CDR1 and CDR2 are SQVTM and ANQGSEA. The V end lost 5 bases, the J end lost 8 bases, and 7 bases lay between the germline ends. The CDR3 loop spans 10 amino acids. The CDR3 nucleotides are TGCAGCGTTCATAGCTATGAGCAGTTCTTC. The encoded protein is CSVHSYEQFF.

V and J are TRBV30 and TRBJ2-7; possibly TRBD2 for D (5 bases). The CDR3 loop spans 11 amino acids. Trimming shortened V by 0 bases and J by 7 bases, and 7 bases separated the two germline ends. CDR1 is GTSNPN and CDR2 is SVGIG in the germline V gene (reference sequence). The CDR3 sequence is CAWSVTREQYF. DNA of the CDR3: TGTGCCTGGAGTGTAACTAGGGAGCAGTACTTC.

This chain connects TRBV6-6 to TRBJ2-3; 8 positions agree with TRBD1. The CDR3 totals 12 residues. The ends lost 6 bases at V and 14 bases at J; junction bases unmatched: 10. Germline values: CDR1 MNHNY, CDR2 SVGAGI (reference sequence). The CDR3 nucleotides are TGTGCCAGCAGCCGTAGACAGGGGCCCCGGTATTTT. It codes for CASSRRQGPRYF.

The CDR3, as DNA: TGCGCCAGCAGCCAATGGCAAAATAGCAATCAGCCCCAGCATTTT. It codes for CASSQWQNSNQPQHF. The chain employs TRBV4-1 and TRBJ1-5; D not resolved. The CDR3 consists of 15 residues. In germline, CDR1 is MGHRA, CDR2 YSYEKL. V gave up 2 bases and J gave up 0 bases, with 8 bases separating them.

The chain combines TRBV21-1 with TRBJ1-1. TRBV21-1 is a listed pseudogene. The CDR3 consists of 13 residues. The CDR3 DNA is TGTGCCAGCAGCGGGGGGTGGGACACTGAAGCTTTCTTT. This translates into CASSGGWDTEAFF.

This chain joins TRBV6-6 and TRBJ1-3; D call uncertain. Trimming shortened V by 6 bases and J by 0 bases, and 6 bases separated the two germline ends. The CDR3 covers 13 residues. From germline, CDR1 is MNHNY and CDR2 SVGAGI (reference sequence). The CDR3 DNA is TGTGCCAGCAGGTCCAACTCTGGAAACACCATATATTTT. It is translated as CASRSNSGNTIYF.

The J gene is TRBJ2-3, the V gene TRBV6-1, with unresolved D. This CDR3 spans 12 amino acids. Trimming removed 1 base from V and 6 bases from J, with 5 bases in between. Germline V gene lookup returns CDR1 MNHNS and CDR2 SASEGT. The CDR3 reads CASSEVGDTQYF. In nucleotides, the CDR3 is TGTGCCAGCAGTGAAGTTGGCGATACGCAGTATTTT.

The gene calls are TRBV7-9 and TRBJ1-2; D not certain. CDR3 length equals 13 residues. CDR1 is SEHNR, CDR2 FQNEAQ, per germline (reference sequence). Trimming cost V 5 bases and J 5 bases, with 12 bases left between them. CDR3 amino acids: CASSPNREYGYTF. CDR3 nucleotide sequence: TGTGCCAGCAGCCCCAACCGGGAGTATGGCTACACCTTC.

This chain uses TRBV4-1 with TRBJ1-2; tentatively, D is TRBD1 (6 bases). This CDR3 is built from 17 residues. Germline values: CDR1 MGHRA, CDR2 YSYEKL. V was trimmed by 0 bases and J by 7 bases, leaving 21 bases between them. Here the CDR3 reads CASSQDITGFMSSGYTF. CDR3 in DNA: TGCGCCAGCAGCCAAGATATAACAGGGTTCATGTCTAGTGGCTACACCTTC.

CDR3 bases: TGTGCCAGCAGCCGAGGGGACAGGAGCACAGATACGCAGTATTTT. Amino acids: CASSRGDRSTDTQYF. The chain combines TRBV14 with TRBJ2-3; 8 bases fit TRBD1. CDR1 SGHDN and CDR2 FVKESK come from the germline V gene. The CDR3 spans 15 residues. The trim removed 4 bases at V and 0 bases at J, leaving 3 bases unmatched.

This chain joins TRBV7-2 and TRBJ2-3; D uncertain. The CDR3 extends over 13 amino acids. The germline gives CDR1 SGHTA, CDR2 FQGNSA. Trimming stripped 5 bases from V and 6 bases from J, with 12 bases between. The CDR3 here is CASSPGNFDTQYF. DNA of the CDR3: TGTGCCAGCAGCCCGGGTAACTTTGATACGCAGTATTTT.

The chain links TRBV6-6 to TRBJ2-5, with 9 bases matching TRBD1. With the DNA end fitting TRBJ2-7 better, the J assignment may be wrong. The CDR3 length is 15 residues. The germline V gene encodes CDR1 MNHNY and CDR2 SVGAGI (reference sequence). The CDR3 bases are TGTGCCAGCAGTTACTTGCAGACAGGGGGAAACGAGCAGTACTTC. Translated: CASSYLQTGGNEQYF.

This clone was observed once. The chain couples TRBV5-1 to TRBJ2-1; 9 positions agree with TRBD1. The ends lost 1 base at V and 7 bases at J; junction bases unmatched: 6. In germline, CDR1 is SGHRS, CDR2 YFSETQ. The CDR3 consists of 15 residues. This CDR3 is CASSLYRGQRNEQFF. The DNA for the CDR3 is TGCGCCAGCAGCTTGTACAGGGGGCAACGGAATGAGCAGTTCTTC.

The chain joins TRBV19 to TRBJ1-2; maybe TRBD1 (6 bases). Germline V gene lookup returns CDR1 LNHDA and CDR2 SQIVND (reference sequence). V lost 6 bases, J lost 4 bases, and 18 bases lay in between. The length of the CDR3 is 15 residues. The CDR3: CASSILPGGAYGYTF. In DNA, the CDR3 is TGTGCCAGTAGCATACTGCCGGGGGGCGCCTATGGCTACACCTTC.

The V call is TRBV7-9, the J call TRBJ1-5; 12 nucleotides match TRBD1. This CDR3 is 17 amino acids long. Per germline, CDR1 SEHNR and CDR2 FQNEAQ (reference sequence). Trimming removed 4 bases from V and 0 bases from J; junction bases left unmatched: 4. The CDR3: CASSSGQGAYSNQPQHF. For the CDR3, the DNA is TGTGCCAGCAGCTCGGGACAGGGGGCTTATAGCAATCAGCCCCAGCATTTT.

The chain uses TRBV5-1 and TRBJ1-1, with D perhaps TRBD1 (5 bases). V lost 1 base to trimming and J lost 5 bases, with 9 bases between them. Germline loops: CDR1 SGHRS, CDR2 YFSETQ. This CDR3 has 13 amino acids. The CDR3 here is CASSLRDSTEAFF. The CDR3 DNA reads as TGCGCCAGCAGCTTGCGAGACAGTACTGAAGCTTTCTTT.

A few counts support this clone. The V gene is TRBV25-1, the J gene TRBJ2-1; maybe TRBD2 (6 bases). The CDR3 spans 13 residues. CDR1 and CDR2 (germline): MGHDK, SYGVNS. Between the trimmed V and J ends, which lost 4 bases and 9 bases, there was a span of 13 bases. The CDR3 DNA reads TGTGCCAGCAGTGGACTAGTCCCCGGTGAGCAGTTCTTC. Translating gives CASSGLVPGEQFF.

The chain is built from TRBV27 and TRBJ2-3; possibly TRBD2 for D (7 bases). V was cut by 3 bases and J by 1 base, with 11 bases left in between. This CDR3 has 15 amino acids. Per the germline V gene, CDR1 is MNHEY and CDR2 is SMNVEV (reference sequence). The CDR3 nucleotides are TGTGCCAGCAGTTTCAGAGGGGGGGGCACAGATACGCAGTATTTT. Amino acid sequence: CASSFRGGGTDTQYF.

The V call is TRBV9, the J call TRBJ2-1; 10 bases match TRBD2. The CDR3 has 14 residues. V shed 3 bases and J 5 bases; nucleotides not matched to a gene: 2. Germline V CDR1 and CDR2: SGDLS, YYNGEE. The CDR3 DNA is TGTGCCAGCAGCGCTAGCGGGAGTAACAATGAGCAGTTCTTC. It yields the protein CASSASGSNNEQFF.

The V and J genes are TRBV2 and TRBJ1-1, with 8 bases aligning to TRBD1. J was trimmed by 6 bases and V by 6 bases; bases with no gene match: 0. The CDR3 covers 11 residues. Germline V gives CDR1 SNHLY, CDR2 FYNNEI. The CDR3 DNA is TGTGCCAGCAGACAGGGGGCTGAAGCTTTCTTT. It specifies CASRQGAEAFF.

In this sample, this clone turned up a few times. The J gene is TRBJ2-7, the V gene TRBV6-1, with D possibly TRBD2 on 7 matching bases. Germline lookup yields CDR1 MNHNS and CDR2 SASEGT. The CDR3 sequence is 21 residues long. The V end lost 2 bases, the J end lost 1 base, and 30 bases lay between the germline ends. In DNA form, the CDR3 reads TGTGCCAGCAGTGAACTGGATAGGGGGGGCAGAGGGCGAGGGAGGTCCTACGAGCAGTACTTC. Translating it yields CASSELDRGGRGRGRSYEQYF.

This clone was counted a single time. The CDR3 region is CASRWTGTYEQYF. The CDR3 coding sequence is TGTGCCAGCAGATGGACAGGGACCTACGAGCAGTACTTC. V is TRBV5-6 and J is TRBJ2-7; 8 bases match TRBD1. The germline gives CDR1 SGHDT, CDR2 YYEEEE. V trimming: 5 bases; J trimming: 2 bases; junction bases outside the gene matches: 3. This CDR3 comprises 13 residues.

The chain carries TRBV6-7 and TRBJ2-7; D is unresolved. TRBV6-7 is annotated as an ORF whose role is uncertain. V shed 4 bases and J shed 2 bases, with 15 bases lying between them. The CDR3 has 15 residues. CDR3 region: CASSFNFTVAYEQYF. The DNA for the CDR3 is TGTGCCAGCAGTTTCAACTTTACTGTAGCCTACGAGCAGTACTTC.

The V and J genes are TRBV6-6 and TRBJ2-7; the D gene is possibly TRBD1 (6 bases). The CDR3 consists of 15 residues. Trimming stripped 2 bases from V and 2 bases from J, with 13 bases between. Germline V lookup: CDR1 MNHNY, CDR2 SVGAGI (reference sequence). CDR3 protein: CASSYPEGDTYEQYF. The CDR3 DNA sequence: TGTGCCAGCAGTTACCCAGAGGGGGATACCTACGAGCAGTACTTC.

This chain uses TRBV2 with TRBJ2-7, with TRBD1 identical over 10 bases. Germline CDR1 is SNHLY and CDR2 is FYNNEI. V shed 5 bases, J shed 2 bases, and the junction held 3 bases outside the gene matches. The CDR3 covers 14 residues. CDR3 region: CASSSGTGAYEQYF. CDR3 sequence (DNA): TGTGCCAGCAGTTCCGGGACAGGGGCCTACGAGCAGTACTTC. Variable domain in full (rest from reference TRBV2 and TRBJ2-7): EPEVTQTPSHQVTQMGQEVILRCVPISNHLYFYWYRQILGQKVEFLVSFYNNEISEKSEIFDDQFSVERPDGSNFTLKIRSTKLEDSAMYFCASSSGTGAYEQYFGPGTRLTVT.